This T cell receptor (beta chain) was recorded in a study of T cells after yellow fever vaccination. Each CDR3 protein gets one entry after TCRdb re-called the 5' RACE reads with MiXCR. The table has a few hundred thousand distinct CDR3 sequences, 6.8% seen once; the top ten hold around 17%. About this clonotype itself: Its antigen is currently unknown.

Study results and caveats: Most primary-vaccination clones recurred post-booster (roughly 97% CD4, just over 85% CD8).

The material was PBMCs, obtained roughly seven weeks after the first yellow fever vaccination. The clonotype originates from a young man who received the YFV17D yellow fever vaccine.

CDR3: CASSLYIGGGFVTEAFF. The CDR3 DNA sequence: TGTGCCAGCAGCTTGTATATAGGAGGGGGTTTCGTCACTGAAGCTTTCTTT. The rearrangement links TRBV5-8 to TRBJ1-1; TRBD1 might be the D (6 bases). The CDR3 is 17 residues long. V shed 1 base and J shed 4 bases, with 20 bases lying between them. The germline V gene has CDR1 SGHTS and CDR2 YDEGEE.